This TCR beta chain was obtained from a study of T cell responses to AZD1222 COVID-19 vaccine. General study points: Without day 14 samples, only post-peak T cell repertoires were studied. Following two doses of AZD1222, Spike-specific TCR breadth and depth rose. Nearly half of spike-specific TCRs reportedly go after variant regions that carry no mutations.

On this clone itself: Its matching antigen is unknown.

Repertoires were generated with immunoSEQ multiplex PCR, while TCRdb's copy carries only in-frame clones and drops some. The sample has roughly 180,000 clones, 91% seen once. Germline V gene data show CDR1 as MNHEY and CDR2 as SVGAGI. The germline V and J ends were trimmed by 0 bases and 7 bases, with 13 bases remaining between them. The CDR3 has 15 residues. The V and J genes are TRBV6-5 and TRBJ1-3; maybe TRBD1 (5 bases). The source of this sequence is an adult who received the AZD1222 COVID-19 vaccine. The sample consisted of peripheral blood, taken 28 days after the second AZD1222 dose. The CDR3 protein is CASSYSRWGGNTIYF. The CDR3 region has the DNA TGTGCCAGCAGTTACTCGAGGTGGGGGGGGAACACCATATATTTT.